This T cell receptor beta chain originates from a study of CD8 T cells in Susac syndrome (dated 2019 in TCRdb). In terms of the full investigation: Whether CD8+ T cell activation and differentiation in Susac syndrome was antigen driven was tested using repertoire sequencing. The clonality of the CD8+ T cell repertoire was compared across over 10 healthy donors, around 14 Susac syndrome patients and about 15 multiple sclerosis patients.

The junction carries 12 bases between V and J, which are trimmed by 4 bases and 5 bases respectively. The CDR3 contains 13 residues, cysteine and phenylalanine counted. CDR3 DNA is the only sequence kept; it has 39 bases, read in frame from the first base. The germline V gene yields SGDLS for CDR1 and YYNGEE for CDR2. Peripheral blood CD8+ and CD4+ T cells from healthy donors, Susac syndrome patients and multiple sclerosis patients were profiled by high-throughput TCR beta sequencing. The multiple sclerosis controls were treatment-naive patients who had stable or active relapsing-remitting disease and met the revised McDonald criteria. CD8+ TEMRA cells were enriched by FACS, while bulk CD8+ and CD4+ T cells were purified by magnetic negative isolation. Blood was collected in EDTA tubes and processed within 24 hours, with PBMCs isolated through density gradient centrifugation. PBMCs intended for TCR sequencing were cryopreserved in liquid nitrogen and thawed later in a water bath at 37 degrees C. A purity of at least 90% was achieved for sorted or isolated CD4+, CD8+ and CD8+ TEMRA cells.

RNA was extracted with the RNeasy kit and roughly 0.45 to 1 ug was reverse transcribed using random hexamers. The immunoSEQ multiplex PCR assay, which covers 54 Vbeta and 13 Jbeta segments, was used to amplify TCR beta CDR3 regions. PCR amplification bias was corrected by using a synthetic template baseline for primer optimization and computational correction. The authors processed their data as follows. Reads were annotated to V, D and J genes according to IMGT and were analyzed with immunoSEQ Analyzer, with only productive sequences retained. Clonality was computed as one minus Shannon entropy normalized by log2 of the number of productive unique sequences. For each patient and control, public and private clones were evaluated among the 100 most prevalent clones. Clones were defined as Susac-specific if absent from the healthy and MS cohorts, from roughly 1,100 published viral clones and from other ImmuneACCESS disease sequences. TCRdb cleaned the public reads at Q25 with fastp, built clones with MiXCR and kept in-frame beta chains. One record per CDR3 amino acid sequence lists the most common genes and DNA. TCRdb's processing, not the authors', yielded these V and J calls. This sample is represented by almost 450,000 distinct CDR3 sequences; around 83% of them were singletons. 0.12% of the sample rests with the top ten.

Concerning this clonotype itself: There is no known antigen for this receptor. Base-call qualities are not available, and no considerably larger clone is one nucleotide away.

On the study overall, not on this receptor specifically: The number of individuals in the TCR sequencing and HLA analysis was acknowledged as relatively small.

The specimen was CD8+ T cells from PBMCs. The sequence joins TRBV9 to TRBJ2-5; no D gene can be assigned with confidence. The source is a human donor with multiple sclerosis. The CDR3 sequence is CASSPHNQETQYF. The DNA sequence is TGTGCCAGCAGCCCCCACAATCAGGAGACCCAGTACTTC.